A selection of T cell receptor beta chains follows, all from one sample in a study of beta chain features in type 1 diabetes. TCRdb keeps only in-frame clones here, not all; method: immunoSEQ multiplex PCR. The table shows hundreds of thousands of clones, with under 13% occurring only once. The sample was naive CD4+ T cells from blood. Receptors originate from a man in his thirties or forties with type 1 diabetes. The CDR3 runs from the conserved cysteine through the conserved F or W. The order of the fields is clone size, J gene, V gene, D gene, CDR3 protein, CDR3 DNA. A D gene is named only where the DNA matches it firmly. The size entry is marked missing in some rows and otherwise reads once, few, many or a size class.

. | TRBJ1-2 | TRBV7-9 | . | CASSTRQYGYTF | TGTGCCAGCAGCACCAGACAGTATGGCTACACCTTC
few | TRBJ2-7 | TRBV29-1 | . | CSVAGQGGHEQYF | TGCAGCGTTGCCGGCCAGGGGGGACACGAGCAGTACTTC
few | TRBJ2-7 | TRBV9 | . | CASSVLEGSEQYF | TGTGCCAGCAGCGTATTGGAGGGTTCCGAGCAGTACTTC
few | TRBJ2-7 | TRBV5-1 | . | CASSSGLPRGGEQYF | TGCGCCAGCAGCTCGGGACTCCCTCGGGGCGGCGAGCAGTACTTC
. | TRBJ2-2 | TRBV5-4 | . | CASSLSGELFF | TGTGCCAGCAGCCTTAGCGGGGAGCTGTTTTTT
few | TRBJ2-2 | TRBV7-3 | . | CASSLAGPNTGELFF | TGTGCCAGCAGCTTAGCAGGTCCGAACACCGGGGAGCTGTTTTTT
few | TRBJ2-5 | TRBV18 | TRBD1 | CASSPMTGNQETQYF | TGTGCCAGCTCACCGATGACAGGGAACCAAGAGACCCAGTACTTC
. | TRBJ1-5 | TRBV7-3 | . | CASSLHRDSNQPQHF | TGTGCCAGCAGCTTACACAGAGATAGCAATCAGCCCCAGCATTTT
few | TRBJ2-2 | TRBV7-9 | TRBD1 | CASRARTGIGGELFF | TGTGCCAGCAGAGCTAGGACAGGGATTGGCGGGGAGCTGTTTTTT
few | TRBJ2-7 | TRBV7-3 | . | CASSLSHKSEQYF | TGTGCCAGCAGCTTAAGTCACAAGTCCGAGCAGTACTTC
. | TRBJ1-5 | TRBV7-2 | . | CASSPRRGQPQHF | TGTGCCAGCAGCCCCCGCCGGGGTCAGCCCCAGCATTTT
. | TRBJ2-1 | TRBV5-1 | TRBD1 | CASSSEGTDYNEQFF | TGCGCCAGCAGCTCAGAAGGGACAGACTACAATGAGCAGTTCTTC
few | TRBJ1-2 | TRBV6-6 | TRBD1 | CASSYPTGIYGYTF | TGTGCCAGCAGTTACCCGACAGGGATCTATGGCTACACCTTC
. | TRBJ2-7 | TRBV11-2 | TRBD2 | CASSLVSTSGSYEQYF | TGTGCCAGCAGCTTAGTGTCGACTAGCGGCTCCTACGAGCAGTACTTC
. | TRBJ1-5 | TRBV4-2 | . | CASSQGVVPDSSNQPQHF | TGTGCCAGCAGCCAAGGTGTCGTTCCGGACAGCAGCAATCAGCCCCAGCATTTT
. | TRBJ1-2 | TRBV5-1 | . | CASSLGGYGYTF | TGCGCCAGCAGCTTGGGAGGCTATGGCTACACCTTC
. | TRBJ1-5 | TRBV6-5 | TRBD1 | CASRPDRGGNQPQHF | TGTGCCAGCAGACCGGACAGGGGTGGCAATCAGCCCCAGCATTTT
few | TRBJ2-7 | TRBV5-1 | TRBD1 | CASSLLQGVAEQYF | TGCGCCAGCAGCTTGTTACAGGGGGTGGCGGAGCAGTACTTC
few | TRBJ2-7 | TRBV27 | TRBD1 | CASPIPGTGILWPYEQYF | TGTGCCAGCCCGATACCCGGGACAGGGATCCTTTGGCCCTACGAGCAGTACTTC
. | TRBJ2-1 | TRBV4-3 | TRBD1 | CASSQVPDRGFDEQFF | TGCGCCAGCAGCCAAGTCCCGGACAGGGGCTTCGATGAGCAGTTCTTC
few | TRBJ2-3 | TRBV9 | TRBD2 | CASSVDPGLATDTQYF | TGTGCCAGCAGCGTAGACCCGGGACTAGCGACGGATACGCAGTATTTT
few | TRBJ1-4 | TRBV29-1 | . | CSASGLRDEKLFF | TGCAGCGCATCGGGACTTAGGGATGAAAAACTGTTTTTT
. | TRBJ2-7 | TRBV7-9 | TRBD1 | CASSLGTGSHEQYF | TGTGCCAGCAGCTTAGGGACAGGGTCCCACGAGCAGTACTTC
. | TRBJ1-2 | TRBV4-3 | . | CASSQTTGSRDGYTF | TGCGCCAGCAGCCAAACAACCGGGTCCCGTGATGGCTACACCTTC
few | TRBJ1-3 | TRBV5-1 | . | CASSLVGEGNTIYF | TGCGCCAGCAGCTTGGTCGGGGAAGGAAACACCATATATTTT
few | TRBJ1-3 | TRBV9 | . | CASSLARGNTIYF | TGTGCCAGCAGCTTGGCTAGGGGGAACACCATATATTTT